This T cell receptor (beta chain) was documented in a study of circulating CD8 cells and anti-PD-1 response in melanoma (dated by TCRdb to the early 2020s). A note on the overall study: Nivolumab was given to patients intravenously at 3 mg/kg every 2 weeks. Of the roughly 13 patients in the melanoma cohort, anti-PD-1 was received as first-line therapy by seven patients, and prior targeted therapy or immunotherapy had been received by six patients. Responders were defined as patients showing complete or partial responses, and non-responders as patients showing stable or progressive disease (RECIST v1.1). The TCR repertoire analysis was performed on around eleven melanoma patients, comprising 7 non-responders and 4 responders. PD-1 on on-treatment samples was detected using a biotinylated anti-human IgG4 antibody. The paper's findings and limits, for the study overall: Repertoires were found to be largely private between subsets, with under 7% of TRB clonotypes shared at M1, and the highest sharing was observed between DPOS and TIGIT. Because tumor material was not accessible, tumor reactivity was instead assessed by peptide assays on expanded sorted subsets. The published TCR repertoire comparisons used only baseline and M1 samples from a small cohort with few responders. The cohort mixed treatment-naive and previously treated patients, which the authors noted could influence results. Experiments were generally performed without replicates because of limited material. The highest diversity was observed in the DNEG repertoire, similar and higher clonality was shown by the PD-1 and DPOS repertoires, and the lowest diversity was found in the TIGIT repertoires.

This clonotype was found a few times. Its antigen is still unknown. Nothing much larger sits one base from this clone, and base qualities are not available. For CDR1 and CDR2, the germline V gene lists MDHEN and SYDVKM. There are 15 amino acids in the CDR3, from cysteine to phenylalanine inclusive. Here the CDR3 DNA is all that survives: 45 bases in frame from base 1. V and J are trimmed by 6 bases and 3 bases, and the gene matches miss 7 bases of the junction. Using a BD FACSAria II cell sorter, four subsets defined by PD-1 and/or TIGIT were sorted from live CD3+CD8+TCRalphabeta+ cells. To characterize how relevant each subset is to anti-PD-1 therapy response, circulating CD8 T cells were sorted into four subsets based on PD-1 and TIGIT expression. From each sorted CD8 T-cell subset, both TCR alpha and TCR beta chains were sequenced. Peripheral blood was collected before the first anti-PD-1 injection, after two injections and after four injections. PBMCs were immediately isolated by Ficoll gradient centrifugation. Until use, PBMCs were stored frozen in liquid nitrogen in RPMI containing approximately 20% FCS and roughly 10% DMSO. After thawing, PBMCs were stained with a viability dye and with antibodies against CD3, CD8alpha, TCRalphabeta, PD-1 and TIGIT. The RNeasy Kit was used to extract total RNA, and all samples came in with a RIN above 7.

Instrument used: NextSeq 500. Starting from roughly 15 ng of total RNA, TCR libraries were made with the QIAseq Immune Repertoire RNA Library Kit, Human TCR Panel. The TCR libraries were sequenced on an Illumina NextSeq using a Mid Output V2 kit and asymmetric 261x41 paired-end reads. Each TCR library was diluted to 4 to 4.5 nM, after which the TCR libraries were pooled, denatured and loaded at roughly 0.93 pM. The study's processing was this. Processing of the TCR FASTQ files took place in the QIAGEN GeneGlobe Data Analysis Center, and downstream analysis was done in R 3.5.2. Clonality was computed as one minus Shannon entropy normalized by the log of the number of unique productive sequences. Within each subset, Fisher exact tests at 5% FDR identified TRA or TRB clonotypes differing in abundance between baseline and M1. Clonotypes with differential abundance were put into four groups: emerging, expanding, contracting or non-expanding/contracting. Morisita's overlap index was used to measure how much repertoires overlapped between patients. The raw public data were reprocessed by TCRdb itself: fastp quality trimming at Q25, MiXCR clonotype calling, in-frame beta chains only. Every entry covers one CDR3 protein and lists the most common genes and DNA from its rows. For this entry, the V and J calls and clone size follow TCRdb and not the study's own pipeline. The sample records under 700 distinct CDR3 sequences, 8% to 10% of which are singletons. The ten most abundant clones make up roughly two fifths of the sample.

The source was CD8+ T cells from PBMCs, collected at baseline or after one month of anti-PD-1 therapy (not recorded which). The source of this sequence is a human donor with melanoma. The chain is assembled from TRBV28 and TRBJ2-7, and 11 junctional nucleotides match TRBD1. The CDR3: CASSISGTGGYEQYF. Here is the DNA: TGTGCCAGCAGCATCTCCGGGACAGGGGGCTACGAGCAGTACTTC.